A selection of T cell receptor beta chains follows, all from one sample in a study of blood T cell repertoires in COVID-19. Assay: immunoSEQ multiplex PCR; the TCRdb copy retains only in-frame clones and omits some. The sample lists roughly 400,000 clones; nearly 90% were seen once. The sample comprised PBMCs or T cells enriched from blood (not recorded which). These TCRs come from a woman aged 18-30 years who had been exposed to COVID-19. The CDR3 runs from the conserved cysteine through the conserved F or W. The D gene is left open where the match is weak. Part of the rows lack a size; the others show once, few, many or a class for expanded clones.

j_call d_call clone_size v_call cdr3_length cdr3_nt cdr3_aa
TRBJ1-5 . once TRBV2 14 TGTGCCAGCAGTGCCCACCAGGGAAATCAGCCCCAGCATTTT CASSAHQGNQPQHF
TRBJ2-5 . . TRBV7-2 15 TGTGCCAGCAGCTATACCCGGACTTCCCAAGAGACCCAGTACTTC CASSYTRTSQETQYF
TRBJ2-7 TRBD1 . TRBV28 14 TGTGCCAGCAGCTCGCGACAGGGGGCCTCCGAGCAGTACTTC CASSSRQGASEQYF
TRBJ2-7 . . TRBV28 11 TGTGCCAGCAGTACCCCCTATCAGCAGTACTTC CASSTPYQQYF
TRBJ1-6 . . TRBV28 14 TGTGCCAGTTGGGCGGGGCCCTATAATTCACCCCTCCACTTT CASWAGPYNSPLHF
TRBJ1-2 TRBD1 . TRBV7-6 15 TGTGCCAGCAGCTCTCGGACAGGGACGACCTATGGCTACACCTTC CASSSRTGTTYGYTF
TRBJ1-6 . few TRBV11-2 12 TGTGCCAGCAGCTTATCGTATTCACCCCTCCACTTT CASSLSYSPLHF
TRBJ2-1 TRBD2 . TRBV5-1 14 TGCGCCAGCGGACGGACCGGGAGGGAAAATGAGCAGTTCTTC CASGRTGRENEQFF
TRBJ2-2 TRBD1 . TRBV6-4 15 TGTGCCAGCAGTGACTCGACAGGGGATACCGGGGAGCTGTTTTTT CASSDSTGDTGELFF
TRBJ2-4 . . TRBV7-9 12 TGTGCCAGCAGCTCGGCCAAAAACATTCAGTACTTC CASSSAKNIQYF
TRBJ2-5 TRBD1 . TRBV27 13 TGTGCCAGCAGTTGGACAGGGCGAGAGACCCAGTACTTC CASSWTGRETQYF
TRBJ2-7 . . TRBV27 13 TGTGCCAGCAGTAGTGTCCGCGCCTACGAGCAGTACTTC CASSSVRAYEQYF
TRBJ2-7 TRBD1 . TRBV28 15 TGTGCCAGCAGTTCTACCGGGACAGGATCCTACGAGCAGTACTTC CASSSTGTGSYEQYF
TRBJ1-1 . few TRBV3-1/TRBV3-2 16 TGTGCCAGCAGCCAAGATCCGAGGGTAAGGAACACTGAAGCTTTCTTT CASSQDPRVRNTEAFF
TRBJ2-7 TRBD2 . TRBV19 14 TGTGCCAGTACCCCAACCGGGACTAGCAACGAGCAGTACTTC CASTPTGTSNEQYF
TRBJ1-5 TRBD1 . TRBV10-2 19 TGCGCCAGCAGTGAGTCGAGTTCTTCGTGGAGGACAGGGCTTCCGCCCCAGCATTTT CASSESSSSWRTGLPPQHF
TRBJ2-3 TRBD2 . TRBV24-1 15 TGTGCCACCAGTGATTTCCAGCGGGGGAGGGGTACGCAGTATTTT CATSDFQRGRGTQYF
TRBJ1-2 . . TRBV28 14 TGTGCCAGCAGTGCCGGAGGAACCCACAGCGGCTACACCTTC CASSAGGTHSGYTF
TRBJ1-1 . . TRBV5-1 15 TGCGCCAGCAGGCCGTTGGGACAACTCAACACTGAAGCTTTCTTT CASRPLGQLNTEAFF
TRBJ2-7 TRBD2 . TRBV29-1 14 TGCAGCGTGGTACTAGCGGGGGTGATCTACGAGCAGTACTTC CSVVLAGVIYEQYF
TRBJ2-7 TRBD1 . TRBV28 15 TGTGCCAGCAGTCCCGGGACAGTCCTCTCCTACGAGCAGTACTTC CASSPGTVLSYEQYF